Sequencing of this T cell receptor beta chain was carried out in a study of CD8 T cells in ankylosing spondylitis. General observations from the study: Reported data indicate significant enrichment of disease-linked clones within matched ankylosing spondylitis synovial fluid.

This CDR3 is built from 15 residues. Per the germline V gene, CDR1 is ENHRY and CDR2 is SYGVKD. The V and J ends lost 0 bases and 5 bases, in that order; junction bases with no gene match: 7. TCRdb recomputed calls from the 5' RACE reads with MiXCR, one row per CDR3 protein. The sample holds around 250,000 distinct CDR3 sequences; 15% to 20% are singletons and the top ten take around 30%. This clonotype was detected a few times. Its antigen remains unidentified. The TCR sequence derives from a male donor with ankylosing spondylitis or in good health (not recorded which). The chain couples TRBV10-3 to TRBJ2-7; 7 bases are a match to TRBD2. Material: blood, either unsorted or a sorted T cell fraction (not recorded which). The chain's CDR3 is CAISESGLVGDEQYF. The CDR3 coding sequence is TGTGCCATCAGTGAGTCAGGACTAGTCGGCGACGAGCAGTACTTC.